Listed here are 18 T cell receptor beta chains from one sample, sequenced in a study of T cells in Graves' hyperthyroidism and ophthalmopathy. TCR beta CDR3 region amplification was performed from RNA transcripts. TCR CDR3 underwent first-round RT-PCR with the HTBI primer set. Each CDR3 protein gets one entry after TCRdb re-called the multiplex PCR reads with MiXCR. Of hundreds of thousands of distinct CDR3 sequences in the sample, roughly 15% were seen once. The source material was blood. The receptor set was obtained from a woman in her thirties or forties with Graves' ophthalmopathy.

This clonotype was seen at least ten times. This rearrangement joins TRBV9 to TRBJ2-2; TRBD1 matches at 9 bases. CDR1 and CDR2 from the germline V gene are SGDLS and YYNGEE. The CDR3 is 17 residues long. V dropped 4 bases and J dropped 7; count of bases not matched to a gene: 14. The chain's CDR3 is CASSPVPGQGWGGELFF. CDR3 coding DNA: TGTGCCAGCAGCCCTGTCCCGGGACAGGGTTGGGGCGGGGAGCTGTTTTTT.

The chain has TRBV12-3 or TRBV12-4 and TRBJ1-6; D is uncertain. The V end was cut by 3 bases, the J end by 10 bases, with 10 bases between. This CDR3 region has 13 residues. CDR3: CASSFETDSPLHF. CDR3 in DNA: TGTGCCAGCAGTTTTGAAACAGACTCACCCCTCCACTTT.

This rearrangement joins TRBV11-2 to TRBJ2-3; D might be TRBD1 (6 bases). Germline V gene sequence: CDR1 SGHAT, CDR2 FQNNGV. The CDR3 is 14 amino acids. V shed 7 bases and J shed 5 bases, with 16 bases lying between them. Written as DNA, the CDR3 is TGTGCCAGCAACTTGCGACAGGCATTAGATACGCAGTATTTT. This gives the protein CASNLRQALDTQYF.

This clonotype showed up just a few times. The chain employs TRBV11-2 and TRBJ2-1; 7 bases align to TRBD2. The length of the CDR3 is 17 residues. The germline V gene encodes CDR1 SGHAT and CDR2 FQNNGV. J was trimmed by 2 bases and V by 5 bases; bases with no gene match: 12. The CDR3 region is CASSPGGFGGAYNEQFF. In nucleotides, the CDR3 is TGTGCCAGCAGCCCCGGGGGGTTCGGGGGTGCCTACAATGAGCAGTTCTTC. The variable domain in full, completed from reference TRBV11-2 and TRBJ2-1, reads EAGVAQSPRYKIIEKRQSVAFWCNPISGHATLYWYQQILGQGPKLLIQFQNNGVVDDSQLPKDRFSAERLKGVDSTLKIQPAKLEDSAVYLCASSPGGFGGAYNEQFFGPGTRLTVL.

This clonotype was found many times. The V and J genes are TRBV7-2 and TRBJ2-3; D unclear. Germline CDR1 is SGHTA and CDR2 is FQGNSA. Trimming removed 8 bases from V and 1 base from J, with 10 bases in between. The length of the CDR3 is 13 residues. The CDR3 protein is CASSMLGTDTQYF. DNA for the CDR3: TGTGCCAGCTCCATGTTGGGCACAGATACGCAGTATTTT.

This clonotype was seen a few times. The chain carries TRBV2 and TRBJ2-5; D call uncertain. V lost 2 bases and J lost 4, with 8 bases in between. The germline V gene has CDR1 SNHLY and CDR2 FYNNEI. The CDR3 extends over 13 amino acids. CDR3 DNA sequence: TGTGCCAGCAGTGAACCCGTGGGAGAGACCCAGTACTTC. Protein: CASSEPVGETQYF.

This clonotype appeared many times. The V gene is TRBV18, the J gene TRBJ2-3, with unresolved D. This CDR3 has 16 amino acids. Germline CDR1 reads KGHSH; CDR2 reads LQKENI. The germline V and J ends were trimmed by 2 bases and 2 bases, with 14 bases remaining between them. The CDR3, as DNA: TGTGCCAGCTCACCAGTCTTCGCGGCATCCACAGATACGCAGTATTTT. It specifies CASSPVFAASTDTQYF. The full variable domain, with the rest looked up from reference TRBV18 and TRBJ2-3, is NAGVMQNPRHLVRRRGQEARLRCSPMKGHSHVYWYRQLPEEGLKFMVYLQKENIIDESGMPKERFSAEFPKEGPSILRIQQVVRGDSAAYFCASSPVFAASTDTQYFGPGTRLTVL.

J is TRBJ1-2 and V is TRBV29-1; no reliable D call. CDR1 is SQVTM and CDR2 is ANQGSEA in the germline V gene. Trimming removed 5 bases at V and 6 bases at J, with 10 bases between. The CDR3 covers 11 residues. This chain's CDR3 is CSVTIPHGYTF. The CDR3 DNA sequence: TGCAGCGTTACCATCCCACATGGCTACACCTTC.

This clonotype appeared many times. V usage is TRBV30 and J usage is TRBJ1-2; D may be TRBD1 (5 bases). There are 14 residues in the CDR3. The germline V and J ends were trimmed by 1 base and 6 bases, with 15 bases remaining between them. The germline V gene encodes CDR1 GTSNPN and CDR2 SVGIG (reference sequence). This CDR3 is CAWSAGAAGNGYTF. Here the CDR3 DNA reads TGTGCCTGGAGTGCCGGGGCAGCGGGGAATGGCTACACCTTC.

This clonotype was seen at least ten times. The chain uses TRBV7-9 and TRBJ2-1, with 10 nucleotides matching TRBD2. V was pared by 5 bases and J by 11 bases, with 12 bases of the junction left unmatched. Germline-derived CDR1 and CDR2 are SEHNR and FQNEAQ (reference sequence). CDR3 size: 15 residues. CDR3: CASSQTSGFPGKQFF. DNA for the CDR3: TGTGCCAGCAGCCAGACTAGCGGGTTTCCCGGTAAGCAGTTCTTC.

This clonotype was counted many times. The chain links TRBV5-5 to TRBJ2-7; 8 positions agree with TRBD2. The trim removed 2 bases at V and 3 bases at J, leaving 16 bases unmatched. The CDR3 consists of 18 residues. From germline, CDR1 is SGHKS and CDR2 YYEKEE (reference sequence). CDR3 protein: CASSFRSSGGFIGYEQYF. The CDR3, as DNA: TGTGCCAGCAGCTTTAGGTCGTCGGGGGGGTTTATTGGCTACGAGCAGTACTTC. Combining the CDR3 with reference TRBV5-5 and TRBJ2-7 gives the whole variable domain DAGVTQSPTHLIKTRGQQVTLRCSPISGHKSVSWYQQVLGQGPQFIFQYYEKEERGRGNFPDRFSARQFPNYSSELNVNALLLGDSALYLCASSFRSSGGFIGYEQYFGPGTRLTVT.

Written as DNA, the CDR3 is TGTGCCAGCAGTTTCCCGGGTGTCACCTACAATGAGCAGTTCTTC. It is translated as CASSFPGVTYNEQFF. V is TRBV28 and J is TRBJ2-1; D uncertain. Germline CDR1 is MDHEN and CDR2 is SYDVKM. Trimming stripped 3 bases from V and 2 bases from J, with 11 bases between. The CDR3 runs to 15 residues. The whole variable domain, remainder taken from reference TRBV28 and TRBJ2-1, is DVKVTQSSRYLVKRTGEKVFLECVQDMDHENMFWYRQDPGLGLRLIYFSYDVKMKEKGDIPEGYSVSREKKERFSLILESASTNQTSMYLCASSFPGVTYNEQFFGPGTRLTVL.

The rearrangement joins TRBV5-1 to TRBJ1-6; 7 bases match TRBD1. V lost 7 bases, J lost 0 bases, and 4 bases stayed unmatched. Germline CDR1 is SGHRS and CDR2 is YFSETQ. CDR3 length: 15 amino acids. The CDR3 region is CASQQGSSYNSPLHF. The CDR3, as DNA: TGCGCCAGCCAACAGGGGAGCTCCTATAATTCACCCCTCCACTTT.

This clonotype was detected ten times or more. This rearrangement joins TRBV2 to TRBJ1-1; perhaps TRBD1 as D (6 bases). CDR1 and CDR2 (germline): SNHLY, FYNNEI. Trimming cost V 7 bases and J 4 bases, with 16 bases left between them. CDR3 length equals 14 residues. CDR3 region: CASKDSSLSTEAFF. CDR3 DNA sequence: TGTGCCAGCAAGGACAGCAGTCTCTCCACTGAAGCTTTCTTT.

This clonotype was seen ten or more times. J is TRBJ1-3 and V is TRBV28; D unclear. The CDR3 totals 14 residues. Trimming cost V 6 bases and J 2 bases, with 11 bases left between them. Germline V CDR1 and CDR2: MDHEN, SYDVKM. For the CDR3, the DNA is TGTGCCAGCAGGCCCGGAAAAACTGGAAACACCATATATTTT. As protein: CASRPGKTGNTIYF.

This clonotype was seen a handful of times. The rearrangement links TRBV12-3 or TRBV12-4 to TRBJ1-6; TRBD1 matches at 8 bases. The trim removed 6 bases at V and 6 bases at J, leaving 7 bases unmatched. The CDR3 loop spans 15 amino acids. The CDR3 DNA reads TGTGCCAGCAGGCGTGGGGACAGGAGTAATTCACCCCTCCACTTT. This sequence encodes CASRRGDRSNSPLHF.

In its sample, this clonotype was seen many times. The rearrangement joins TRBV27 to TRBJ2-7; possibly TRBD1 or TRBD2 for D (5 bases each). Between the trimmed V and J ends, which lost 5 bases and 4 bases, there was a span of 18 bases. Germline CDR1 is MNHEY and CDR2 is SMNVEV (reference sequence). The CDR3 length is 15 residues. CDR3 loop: CASSITGLAVYEQYF. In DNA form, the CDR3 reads TGTGCCAGCAGTATCACAGGACTGGCTGTTTACGAGCAGTACTTC.

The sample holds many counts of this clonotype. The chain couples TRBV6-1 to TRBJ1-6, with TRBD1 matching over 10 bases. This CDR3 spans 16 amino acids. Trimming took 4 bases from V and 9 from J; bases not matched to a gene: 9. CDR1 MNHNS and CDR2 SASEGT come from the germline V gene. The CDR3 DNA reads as TGTGCCAGCAGTGCCGAGACAGGGGGCATTGGTTCACCCCTCCACTTT. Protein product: CASSAETGGIGSPLHF.